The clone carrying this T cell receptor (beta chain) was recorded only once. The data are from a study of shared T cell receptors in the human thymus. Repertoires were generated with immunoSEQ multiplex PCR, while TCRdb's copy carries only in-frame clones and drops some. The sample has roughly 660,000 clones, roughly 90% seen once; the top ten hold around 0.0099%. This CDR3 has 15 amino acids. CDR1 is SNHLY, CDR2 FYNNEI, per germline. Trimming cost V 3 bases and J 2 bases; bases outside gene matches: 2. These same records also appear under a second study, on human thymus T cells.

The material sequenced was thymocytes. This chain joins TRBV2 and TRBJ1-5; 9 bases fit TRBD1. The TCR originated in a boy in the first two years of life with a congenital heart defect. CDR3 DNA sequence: TGTGCCAGCAGTGATTGGGACAGGGGCAATCAGCCCCAGCATTTT. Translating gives CASSDWDRGNQPQHF.